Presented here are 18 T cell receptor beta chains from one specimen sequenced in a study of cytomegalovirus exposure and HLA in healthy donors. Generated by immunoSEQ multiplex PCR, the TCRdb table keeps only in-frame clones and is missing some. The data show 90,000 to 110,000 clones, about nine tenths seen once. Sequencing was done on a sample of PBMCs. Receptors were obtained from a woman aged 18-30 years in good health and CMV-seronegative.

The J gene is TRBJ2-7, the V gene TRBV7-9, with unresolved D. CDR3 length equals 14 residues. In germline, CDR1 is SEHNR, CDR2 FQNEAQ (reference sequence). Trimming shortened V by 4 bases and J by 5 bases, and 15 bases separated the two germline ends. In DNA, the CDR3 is TGTGCCAGCAGCTACCAGATGCGGTGGAACGAGCAGTACTTC. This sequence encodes CASSYQMRWNEQYF.

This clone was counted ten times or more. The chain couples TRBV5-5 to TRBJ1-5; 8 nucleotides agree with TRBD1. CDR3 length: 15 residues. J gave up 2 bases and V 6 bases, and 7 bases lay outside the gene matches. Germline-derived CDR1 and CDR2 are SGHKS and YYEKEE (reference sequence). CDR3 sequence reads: CASTLGQAGNQPQHF. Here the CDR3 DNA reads TGTGCCAGCACCCTGGGACAGGCTGGCAATCAGCCCCAGCATTTT.

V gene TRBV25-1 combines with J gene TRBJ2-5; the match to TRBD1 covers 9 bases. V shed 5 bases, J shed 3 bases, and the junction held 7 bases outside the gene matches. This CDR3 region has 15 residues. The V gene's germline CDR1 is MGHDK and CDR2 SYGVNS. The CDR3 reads CASSTPGTGKETQYF. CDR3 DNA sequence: TGTGCCAGCAGTACTCCCGGGACAGGGAAAGAGACCCAGTACTTC.

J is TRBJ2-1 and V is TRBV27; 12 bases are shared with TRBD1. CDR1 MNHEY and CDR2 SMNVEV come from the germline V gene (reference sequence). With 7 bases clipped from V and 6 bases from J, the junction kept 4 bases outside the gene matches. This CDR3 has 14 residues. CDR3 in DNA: TGTGCCAGCATGGGGACAGGGGGCTTCAATGAGCAGTTCTTC. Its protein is CASMGTGGFNEQFF.

The CDR3 nucleotides are TGTGCCAGCAGCTCGACTAGCGGGGGCCAAGAGACCCAGTACTTC. Its protein is CASSSTSGGQETQYF. The chain is built from TRBV5-5 and TRBJ2-5; TRBD2 agrees at 12 bases. Trimming cost V 3 bases and J 1 base; bases outside gene matches: 1. From germline, CDR1 is SGHKS and CDR2 YYEKEE (reference sequence). CDR3 size: 15 residues.

The CDR3 sequence is CASSLGSEGEQFF. DNA of the CDR3: TGTGCCAGCAGCTTAGGTTCCGAGGGTGAGCAGTTCTTC. This chain joins TRBV7-9 and TRBJ2-1; D possibly corresponds to TRBD2 (5 bases). This CDR3 has 13 residues. Germline CDR1 reads SEHNR; CDR2 reads FQNEAQ (reference sequence). V was trimmed by 1 base and J by 9 bases, leaving 10 bases between them.

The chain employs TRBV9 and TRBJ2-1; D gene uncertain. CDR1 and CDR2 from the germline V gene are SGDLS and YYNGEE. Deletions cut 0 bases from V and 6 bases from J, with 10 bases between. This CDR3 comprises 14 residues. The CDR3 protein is CASSVASQANEQFF. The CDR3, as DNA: TGTGCCAGCAGCGTAGCTTCCCAGGCCAATGAGCAGTTCTTC. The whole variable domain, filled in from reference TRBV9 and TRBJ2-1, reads DSGVTQTPKHLITATGQRVTLRCSPRSGDLSVYWYQQSLDQGLQFLIQYYNGEERAKGNILERFSAQQFPDLHSELNLSSLELGDSALYFCASSVASQANEQFFGPGTRLTVL.

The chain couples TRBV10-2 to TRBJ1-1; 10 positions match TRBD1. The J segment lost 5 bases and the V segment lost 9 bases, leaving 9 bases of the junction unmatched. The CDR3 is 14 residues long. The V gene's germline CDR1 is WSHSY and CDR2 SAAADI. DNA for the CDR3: TGCGCCAGTAAACCCGGGACAGGGGAGACTGAAGCTTTCTTT. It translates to CASKPGTGETEAFF.

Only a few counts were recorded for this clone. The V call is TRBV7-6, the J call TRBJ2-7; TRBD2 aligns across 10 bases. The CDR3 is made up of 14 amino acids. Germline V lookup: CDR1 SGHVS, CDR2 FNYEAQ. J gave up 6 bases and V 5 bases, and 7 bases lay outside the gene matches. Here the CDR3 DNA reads TGTGCCAGCAGCCTCCTAGCGGGAGAGGGCGAGCAGTACTTC. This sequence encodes CASSLLAGEGEQYF.

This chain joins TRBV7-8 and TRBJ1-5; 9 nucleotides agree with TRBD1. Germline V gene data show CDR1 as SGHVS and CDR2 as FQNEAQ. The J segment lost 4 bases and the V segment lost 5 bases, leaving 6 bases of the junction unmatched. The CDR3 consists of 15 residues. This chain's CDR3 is CASSPETGGNQPQHF. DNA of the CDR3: TGTGCCAGCAGCCCAGAGACAGGGGGGAATCAGCCCCAGCATTTT.

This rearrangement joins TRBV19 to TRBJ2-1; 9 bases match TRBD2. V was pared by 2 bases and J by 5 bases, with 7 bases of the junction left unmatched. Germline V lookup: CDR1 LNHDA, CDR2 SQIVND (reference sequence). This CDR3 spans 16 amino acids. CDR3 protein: CASSIFVAGVDNEQFF. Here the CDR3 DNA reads TGTGCCAGTAGTATATTTGTAGCGGGAGTAGACAATGAGCAGTTCTTC.

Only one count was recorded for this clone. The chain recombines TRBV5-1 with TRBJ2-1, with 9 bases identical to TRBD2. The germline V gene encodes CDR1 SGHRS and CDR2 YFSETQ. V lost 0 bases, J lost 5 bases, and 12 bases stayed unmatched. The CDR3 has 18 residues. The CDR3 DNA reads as TGCGCCAGCAGCTTGGGCGGGTATACTAGCGGGCGGCACAATGAGCAGTTCTTC. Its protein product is CASSLGGYTSGRHNEQFF.

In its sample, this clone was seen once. The CDR3 DNA reads as TGCGCCAGCAGCCAAGACAGGGCAGGTTATAACTCTGGGGCCAACGTCCTGACTTTC. Translated: CASSQDRAGYNSGANVLTF. The genes are TRBV4-3 and TRBJ2-6, with a weak D call TRBD1 (5 bases). CDR3 length: 19 amino acids. CDR1 and CDR2 (germline): LGHNA, YSLEER. V gave up 0 bases and J gave up 0 bases, with 15 bases separating them.

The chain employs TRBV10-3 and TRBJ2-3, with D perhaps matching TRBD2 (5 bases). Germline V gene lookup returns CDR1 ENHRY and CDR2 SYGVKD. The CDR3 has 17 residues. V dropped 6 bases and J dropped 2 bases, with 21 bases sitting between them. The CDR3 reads CAISDRPGLILTDTQYF. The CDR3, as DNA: TGTGCCATCAGCGATCGCCCAGGACTTATCCTCACAGATACGCAGTATTTT.

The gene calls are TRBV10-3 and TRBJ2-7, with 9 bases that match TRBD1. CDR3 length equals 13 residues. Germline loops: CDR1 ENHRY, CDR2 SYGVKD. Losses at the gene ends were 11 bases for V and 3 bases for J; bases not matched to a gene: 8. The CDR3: CACRQGGGYEQYF. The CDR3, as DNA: TGTGCCTGTCGACAGGGGGGTGGCTACGAGCAGTACTTC.

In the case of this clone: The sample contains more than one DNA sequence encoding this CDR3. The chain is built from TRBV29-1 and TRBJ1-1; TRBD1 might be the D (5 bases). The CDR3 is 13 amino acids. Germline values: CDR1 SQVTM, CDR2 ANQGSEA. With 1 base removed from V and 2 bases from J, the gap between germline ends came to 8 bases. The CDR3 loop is CSVEVTANTEAFF. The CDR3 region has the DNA TGCAGCGTTGAAGTGACAGCTAACACTGAAGCTTTCTTT.

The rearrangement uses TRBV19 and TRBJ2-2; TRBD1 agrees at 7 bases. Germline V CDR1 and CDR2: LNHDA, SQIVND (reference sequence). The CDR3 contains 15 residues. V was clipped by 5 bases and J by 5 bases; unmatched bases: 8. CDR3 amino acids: CASSPSLTGTGELFF. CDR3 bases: TGTGCCAGTAGTCCCTCTCTGACAGGGACCGGGGAGCTGTTTTTT. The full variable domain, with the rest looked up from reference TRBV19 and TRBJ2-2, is DGGITQSPKYLFRKEGQNVTLSCEQNLNHDAMYWYRQDPGQGLRLIYYSQIVNDFQKGDIAEGYSVSREKKESFPLTVTSAQKNPTAFYLCASSPSLTGTGELFFGEGSRLTVL.

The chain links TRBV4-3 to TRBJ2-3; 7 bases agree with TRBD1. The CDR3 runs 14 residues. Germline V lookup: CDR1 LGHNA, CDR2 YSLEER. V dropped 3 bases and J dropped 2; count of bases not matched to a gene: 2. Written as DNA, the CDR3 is TGCGCCAGCAGCCAGGACAGGAACACAGATACGCAGTATTTT. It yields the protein CASSQDRNTDTQYF.